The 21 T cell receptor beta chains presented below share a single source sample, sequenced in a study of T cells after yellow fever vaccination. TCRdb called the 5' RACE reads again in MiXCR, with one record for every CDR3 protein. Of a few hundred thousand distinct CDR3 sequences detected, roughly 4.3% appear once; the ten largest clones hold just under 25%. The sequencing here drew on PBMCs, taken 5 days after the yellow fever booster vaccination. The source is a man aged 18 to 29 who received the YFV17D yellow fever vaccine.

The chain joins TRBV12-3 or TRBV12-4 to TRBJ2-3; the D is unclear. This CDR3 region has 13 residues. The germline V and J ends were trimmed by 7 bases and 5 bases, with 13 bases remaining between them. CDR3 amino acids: CASILYPGDTQYF. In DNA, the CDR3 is TGTGCCAGCATCCTTTACCCTGGAGATACGCAGTATTTT.

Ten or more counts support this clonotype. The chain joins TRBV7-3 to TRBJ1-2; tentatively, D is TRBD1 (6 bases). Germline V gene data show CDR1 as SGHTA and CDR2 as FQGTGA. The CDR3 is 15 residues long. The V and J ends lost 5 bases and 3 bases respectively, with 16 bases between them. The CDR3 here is CASSPYGGAYYGYTF. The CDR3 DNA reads TGTGCCAGCAGCCCCTACGGGGGGGCCTACTATGGCTACACCTTC.

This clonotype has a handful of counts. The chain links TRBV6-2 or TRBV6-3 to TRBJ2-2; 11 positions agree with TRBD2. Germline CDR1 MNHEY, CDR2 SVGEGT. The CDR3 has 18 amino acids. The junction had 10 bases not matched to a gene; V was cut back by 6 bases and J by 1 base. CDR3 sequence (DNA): TGTGCCAGCAGACCAACTAGCGGGGGCGACTTGAACACCGGGGAGCTGTTTTTT. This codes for CASRPTSGGDLNTGELFF.

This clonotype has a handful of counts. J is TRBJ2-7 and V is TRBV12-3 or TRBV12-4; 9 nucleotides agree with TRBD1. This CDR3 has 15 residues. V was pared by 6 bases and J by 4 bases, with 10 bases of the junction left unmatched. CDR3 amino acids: CASRGTGKLIYEQYF. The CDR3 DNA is TGTGCCAGCAGAGGGACAGGGAAACTTATATACGAGCAGTACTTC.

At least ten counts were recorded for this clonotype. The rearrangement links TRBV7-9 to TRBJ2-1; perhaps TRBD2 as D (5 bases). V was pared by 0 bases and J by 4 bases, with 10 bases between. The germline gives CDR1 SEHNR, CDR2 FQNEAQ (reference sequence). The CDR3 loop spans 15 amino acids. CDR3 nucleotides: TGTGCCAGCAGCTTAGCGAGCGGACCTTACAATGAGCAGTTCTTC. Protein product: CASSLASGPYNEQFF.

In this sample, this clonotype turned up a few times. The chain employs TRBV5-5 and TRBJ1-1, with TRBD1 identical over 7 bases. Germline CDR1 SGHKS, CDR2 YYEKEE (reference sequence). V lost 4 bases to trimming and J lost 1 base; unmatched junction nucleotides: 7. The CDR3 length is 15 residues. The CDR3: CASSTRDRRNTEAFF. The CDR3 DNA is TGTGCCAGCAGCACCAGGGACAGAAGGAACACTGAAGCTTTCTTT.

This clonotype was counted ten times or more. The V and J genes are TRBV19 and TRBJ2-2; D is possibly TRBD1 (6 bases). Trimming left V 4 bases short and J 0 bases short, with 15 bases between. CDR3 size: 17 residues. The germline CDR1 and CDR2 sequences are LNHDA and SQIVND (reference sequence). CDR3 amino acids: CASSTSRGQANTGELFF. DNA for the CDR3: TGTGCCAGTAGTACATCAAGGGGACAAGCGAACACCGGGGAGCTGTTTTTT. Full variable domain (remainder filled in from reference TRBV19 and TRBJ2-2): DGGITQSPKYLFRKEGQNVTLSCEQNLNHDAMYWYRQDPGQGLRLIYYSQIVNDFQKGDIAEGYSVSREKKESFPLTVTSAQKNPTAFYLCASSTSRGQANTGELFFGEGSRLTVL.

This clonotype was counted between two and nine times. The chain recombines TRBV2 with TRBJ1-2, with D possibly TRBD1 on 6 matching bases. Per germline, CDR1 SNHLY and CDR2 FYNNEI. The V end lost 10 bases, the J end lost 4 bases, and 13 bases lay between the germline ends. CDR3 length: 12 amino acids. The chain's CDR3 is CAKLIQGYGYTF. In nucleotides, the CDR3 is TGTGCCAAACTTATACAGGGCTATGGCTACACCTTC.

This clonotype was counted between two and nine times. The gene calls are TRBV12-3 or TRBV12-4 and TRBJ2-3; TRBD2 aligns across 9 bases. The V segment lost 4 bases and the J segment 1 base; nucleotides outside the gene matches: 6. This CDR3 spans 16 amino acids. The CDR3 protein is CASSSQTSGGTDTQYF. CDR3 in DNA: TGTGCCAGCAGTTCCCAGACTAGCGGCGGCACAGATACGCAGTATTTT.

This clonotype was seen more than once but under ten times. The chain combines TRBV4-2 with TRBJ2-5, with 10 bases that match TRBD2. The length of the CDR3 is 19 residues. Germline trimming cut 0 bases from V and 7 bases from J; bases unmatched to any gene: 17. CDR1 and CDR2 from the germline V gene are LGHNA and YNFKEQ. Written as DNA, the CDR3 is TGTGCCAGCAGCCAAGATAGTCGGACTAGCGGAACCCGGGTAGGGACCCAGTACTTC. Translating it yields CASSQDSRTSGTRVGTQYF.

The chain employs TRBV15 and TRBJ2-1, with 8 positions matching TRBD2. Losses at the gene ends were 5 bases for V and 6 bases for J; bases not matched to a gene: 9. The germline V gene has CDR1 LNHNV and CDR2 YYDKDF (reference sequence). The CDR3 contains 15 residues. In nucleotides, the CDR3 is TGTGCCACCAGCGGAACGGGGGGGATTTTCAATGAGCAGTTCTTC. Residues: CATSGTGGIFNEQFF.

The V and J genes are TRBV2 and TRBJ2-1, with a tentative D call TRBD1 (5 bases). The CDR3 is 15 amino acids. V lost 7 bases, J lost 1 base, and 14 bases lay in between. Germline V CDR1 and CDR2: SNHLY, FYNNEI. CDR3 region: CASMSQGASYNEQFF. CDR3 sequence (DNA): TGTGCCAGCATGAGTCAAGGGGCATCCTACAATGAGCAGTTCTTC.

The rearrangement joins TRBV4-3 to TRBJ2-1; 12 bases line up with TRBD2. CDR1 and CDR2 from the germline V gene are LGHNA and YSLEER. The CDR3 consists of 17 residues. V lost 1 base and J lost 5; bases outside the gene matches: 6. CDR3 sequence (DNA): TGCGCCAGCAGCCAAGCAGTGCTAGCGGGGGGGAACAATGAGCAGTTCTTC. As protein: CASSQAVLAGGNNEQFF.

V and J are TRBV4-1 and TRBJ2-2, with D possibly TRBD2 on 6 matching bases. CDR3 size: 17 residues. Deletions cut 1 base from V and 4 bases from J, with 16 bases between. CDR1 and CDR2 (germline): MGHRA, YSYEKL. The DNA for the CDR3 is TGCGCCAGCAGCCAAGCGAATATGGGACTGTCCACCGGGGAGCTGTTTTTT. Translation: CASSQANMGLSTGELFF.

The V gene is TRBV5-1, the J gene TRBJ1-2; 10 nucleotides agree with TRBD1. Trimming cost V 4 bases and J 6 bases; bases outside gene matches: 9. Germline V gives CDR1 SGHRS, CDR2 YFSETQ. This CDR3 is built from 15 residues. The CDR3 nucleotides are TGCGCCAGCAGCATTGCAATTGGACAGGGGGATGGCTACACCTTC. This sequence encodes CASSIAIGQGDGYTF.

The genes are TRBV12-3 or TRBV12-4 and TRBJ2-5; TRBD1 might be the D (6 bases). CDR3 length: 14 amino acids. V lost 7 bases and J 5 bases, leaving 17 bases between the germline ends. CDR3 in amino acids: CASTQWGPEETQYF. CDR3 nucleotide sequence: TGTGCCAGCACCCAGTGGGGGCCCGAGGAGACCCAGTACTTC.

The CDR3 region is CASRPGGAYGYTF. CDR3 in DNA: TGTGCCAGCAGACCAGGGGGCGCATATGGCTACACCTTC. This sequence joins TRBV5-6 and TRBJ1-2; 8 bases are a match to TRBD1. Germline V gene lookup returns CDR1 SGHDT and CDR2 YYEEEE. V shed 5 bases, J shed 5 bases, and the junction held 5 bases outside the gene matches. The CDR3 consists of 13 residues.

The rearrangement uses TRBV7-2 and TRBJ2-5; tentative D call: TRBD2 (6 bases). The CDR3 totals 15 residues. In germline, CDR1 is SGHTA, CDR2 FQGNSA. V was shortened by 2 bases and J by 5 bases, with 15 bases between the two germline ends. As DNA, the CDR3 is TGTGCCAGCAGCTTATTTCCCCGGGGGAGGGAGACCCAGTACTTC. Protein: CASSLFPRGRETQYF.

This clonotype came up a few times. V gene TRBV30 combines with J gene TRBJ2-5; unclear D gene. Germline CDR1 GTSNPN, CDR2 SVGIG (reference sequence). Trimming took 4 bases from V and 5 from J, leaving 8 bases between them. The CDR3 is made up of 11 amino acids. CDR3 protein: CAWMGTETQYF. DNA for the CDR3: TGTGCCTGGATGGGCACGGAGACCCAGTACTTC. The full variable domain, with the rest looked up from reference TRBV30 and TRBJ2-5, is SQTIHQWPATLVQPVGSPLSLECTVEGTSNPNLYWYRQAAGRGLQLLFYSVGIGQISSEVPQNLSASRPQDRQFILSSKKLLLSDSGFYLCAWMGTETQYFGPGTRLLVL.

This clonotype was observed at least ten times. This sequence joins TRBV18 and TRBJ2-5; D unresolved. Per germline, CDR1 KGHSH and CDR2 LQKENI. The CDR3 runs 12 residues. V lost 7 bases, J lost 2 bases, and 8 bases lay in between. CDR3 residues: CASCDFQETQYF. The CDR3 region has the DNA TGTGCCAGCTGTGACTTTCAAGAGACCCAGTACTTC.

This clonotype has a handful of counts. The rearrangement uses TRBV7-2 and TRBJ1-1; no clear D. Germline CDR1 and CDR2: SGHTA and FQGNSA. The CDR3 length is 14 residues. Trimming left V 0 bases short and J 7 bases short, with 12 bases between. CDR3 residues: CASSLARSGVEAFF. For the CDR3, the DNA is TGTGCCAGCAGCTTAGCGCGGTCAGGAGTTGAAGCTTTCTTT.